This TCR beta chain was sequenced in a study of shared clonotypes between healthy human individuals. Study-level information: CD8 memory received one plate per donor, CD8 naive two, CD4 memory three and CD4 naive three.

Note on this clone: This same CDR3 is encoded by further DNA sequences in the sample.

Using immunoSEQ multiplex PCR, the repertoire was profiled, and TCRdb retains in-frame clones only, with some absent. The sample records more than 400,000 clones, 96% being singletons. CDR3 size: 15 residues. Germline CDR1 MNHEY, CDR2 SVGAGI. V shed 6 bases and J 2 bases; nucleotides not matched to a gene: 8. Specimen: naive CD4+ T cells sorted from blood. The subset here: CD45RA+ positively selected. This chain joins TRBV6-5 and TRBJ2-3; 7 bases are shared with TRBD1. The TCR was taken from a woman in her twenties or thirties in good health. CDR3 residues: CASSRTGVLTDTQYF. CDR3 nucleotides: TGTGCCAGCAGCCGAACAGGGGTTCTCACAGATACGCAGTATTTT.